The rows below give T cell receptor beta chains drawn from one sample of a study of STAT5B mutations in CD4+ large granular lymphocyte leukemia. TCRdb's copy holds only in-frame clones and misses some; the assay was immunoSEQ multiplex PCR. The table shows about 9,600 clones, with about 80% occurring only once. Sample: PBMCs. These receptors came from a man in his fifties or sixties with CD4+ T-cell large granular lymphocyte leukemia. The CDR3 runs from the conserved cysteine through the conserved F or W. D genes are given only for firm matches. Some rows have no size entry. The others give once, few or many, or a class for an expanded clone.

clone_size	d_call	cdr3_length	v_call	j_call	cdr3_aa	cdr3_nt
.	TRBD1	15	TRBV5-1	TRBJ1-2	CASSFRQGASYGYTF	TGCGCCAGCAGCTTTCGACAGGGGGCAAGCTATGGCTACACCTTC
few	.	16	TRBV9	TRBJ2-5	CASSGYTGRESRTQYF	TGTGCCAGCAGCGGCTACACAGGGAGGGAGTCACGGACCCAGTACTTC
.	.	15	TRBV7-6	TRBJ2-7	CASSLGFVGSYEQYF	TGTGCCAGCAGCTTAGGGTTCGTGGGCTCCTACGAGCAGTACTTC
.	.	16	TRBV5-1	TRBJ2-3	CASSPTISGSTDTQYF	TGCGCCAGCAGCCCCACGATTAGCGGAAGCACAGATACGCAGTATTTT
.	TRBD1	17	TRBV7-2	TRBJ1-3	CASSLGQGASGGNTIYF	TGTGCCAGCAGCTTAGGACAGGGGGCGTCGGGTGGAAACACCATATATTTT
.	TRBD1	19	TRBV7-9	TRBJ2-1	CASSLRDRGLAGAFNEQFF	TGTGCCAGCAGCTTAAGGGACAGGGGGCTAGCGGGAGCTTTTAATGAGCAGTTCTTC
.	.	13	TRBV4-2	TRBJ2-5	CASSQDFMETQYF	TGTGCCAGCAGCCAAGATTTTATGGAGACCCAGTACTTC
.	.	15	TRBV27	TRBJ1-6	CASSLQGRLNSPLHF	TGTGCCAGCAGTTTACAGGGGCGATTAAATTCACCCCTCCACTTT
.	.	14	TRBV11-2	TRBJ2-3	CASSPRPYTDTQYF	TGTGCCAGCAGCCCCCGACCGTACACAGATACGCAGTATTTT
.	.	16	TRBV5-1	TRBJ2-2	CASSFRKDLNTGELFF	TGCGCCAGCAGCTTTCGAAAGGACCTTAACACCGGGGAGCTGTTTTTT
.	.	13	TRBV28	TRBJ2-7	CASRIADSYEQYF	TGTGCCAGCAGGATAGCGGATTCCTACGAGCAGTACTTC
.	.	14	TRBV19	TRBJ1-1	CAVQGPLEGATSFF	TGTGCCGTCCAAGGCCCCTTGGAGGGTGCTACGTCTTTCTTT
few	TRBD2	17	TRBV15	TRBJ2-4	CATSRRGGGSIGNIQYF	TGTGCCACCAGCAGGCGGGGGGGCGGGTCGATAGGGAACATTCAGTACTTC
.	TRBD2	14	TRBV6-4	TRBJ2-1	CARKTSGRRNEQFF	TGTGCCAGAAAAACTAGCGGGAGACGCAATGAGCAGTTCTTC
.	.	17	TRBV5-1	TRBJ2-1	CASSLERSGSPYNEQFF	TGCGCCAGCAGCTTAGAACGAAGCGGGTCCCCCTACAATGAGCAGTTCTTC
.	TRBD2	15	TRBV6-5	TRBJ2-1	CASRRLAGAVDEQFF	TGTGCCAGCAGACGACTAGCGGGAGCGGTCGATGAGCAGTTCTTC
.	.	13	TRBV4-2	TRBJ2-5	CASSQDPSREQYF	TGTGCCAGCAGCCAAGATCCCAGCAGGGAGCAGTACTTC
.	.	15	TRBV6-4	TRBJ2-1	CASSDSGEAPNEQFF	TGTGCCAGCAGTGACTCGGGGGAGGCCCCAAATGAGCAGTTCTTC
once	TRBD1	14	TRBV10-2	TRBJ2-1	CASNYADRYNEQFF	TGCGCCAGCAATTATGCGGACAGGTACAATGAGCAGTTCTTC
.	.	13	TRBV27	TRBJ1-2	CASSALSSYGYTF	TGTGCCAGCAGTGCATTGAGCTCCTATGGCTACACCTTC
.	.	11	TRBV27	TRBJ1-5	CASKCNQPQHF	TGTGCCAGCAAATGCAATCAGCCCCAGCATTTT
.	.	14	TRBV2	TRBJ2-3	CASSLRPGSDTQYF	TGTGCCAGCAGTCTAAGGCCAGGGTCAGATACGCAGTATTTT
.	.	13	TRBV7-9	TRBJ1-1	CASSGTVNTEAFF	TGTGCCAGCAGCGGGACGGTCAACACTGAAGCTTTCTTT